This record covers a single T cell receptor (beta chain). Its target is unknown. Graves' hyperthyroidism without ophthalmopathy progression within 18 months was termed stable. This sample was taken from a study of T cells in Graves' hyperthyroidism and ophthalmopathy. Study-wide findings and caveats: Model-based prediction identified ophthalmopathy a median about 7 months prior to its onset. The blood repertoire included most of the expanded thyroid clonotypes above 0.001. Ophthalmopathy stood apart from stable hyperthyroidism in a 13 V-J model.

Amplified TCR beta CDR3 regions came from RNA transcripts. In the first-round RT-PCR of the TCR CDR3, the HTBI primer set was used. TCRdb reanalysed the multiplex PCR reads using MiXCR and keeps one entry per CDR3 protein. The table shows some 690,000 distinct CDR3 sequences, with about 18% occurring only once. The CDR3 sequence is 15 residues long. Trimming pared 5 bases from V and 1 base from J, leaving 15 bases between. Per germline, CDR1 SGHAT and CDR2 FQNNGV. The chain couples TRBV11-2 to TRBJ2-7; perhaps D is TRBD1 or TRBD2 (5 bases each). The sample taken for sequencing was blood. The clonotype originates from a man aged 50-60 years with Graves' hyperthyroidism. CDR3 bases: TGTGCCAGCAGCCCTCGACTGGGGGTATCCTACGAGCAGTACTTC. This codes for CASSPRLGVSYEQYF.